The entry below describes one T cell receptor beta chain. It lacks a known antigen. No much larger clonotype is one base removed from it; base qualities were not supplied. Libraries came from the immunoSEQ multiplex PCR assay. TCRdb took over this immuneACCESS table, retaining in-frame rearrangements with V and J assigned. Such tables are incomplete; in checked studies, under half of the missing clones stem from an unresolved V gene, and the remainder is unexplained. Counted in this sample were hundreds of thousands of clones; approximately 83% of them appeared once. More than 0.01% of the sample belongs to the ten largest clones. This sample was taken from a study of shared T cell receptors in the human thymus listed by TCRdb under 2021. General notes on the study: The study examined how self-reactive, shared T-cell receptor alpha chains are generated in the human thymus.

A distance of 15 bases separates the germline ends of V and J, which lose 5 bases and 0 bases respectively. The germline V gene (reference sequence) sets CDR1 to MNHEY and CDR2 to SMNVEV. The CDR3 spans 16 residues, from the cysteine through the phenylalanine. Only the CDR3 DNA is retained, 48 bases long and in frame from the first base. These data were also reused for a study on human thymus T cells. Per that second paper: In Finland, the donors were immunologically healthy infants who were having open corrective cardiac surgery for congenital heart defects. Thymus tissue was obtained as surgical resects removed during corrective cardiac surgery. Both the thymic and the peripheral blood repertoires appeared to show biased V and J gene segment usage. Highly overlapping thymic TCR repertoires among unrelated individuals were reported in the related research. The study characterized TCR alpha and beta repertoires from about 8 infant thymus samples and a few related peripheral blood samples. The cohort included about 6 male and a couple of female infants, with donor ages spanning 7 to 244 days. Thymocytes were mechanically released from the tissue and were stored as pellets of about 9.5-31 million cells at -70 degrees C. Genomic DNA was extracted from frozen cell pellets with a QIAsymphony instrument. TCRB and TCRAD loci were amplified from a standardized quantity of quality-controlled genomic DNA using the immunoSEQ multiplex PCR assay. Amplicons spanned the V(D)J region at a length sufficient to cover the CDR3 and identify V and J genes. The amplicons were sequenced on an Illumina platform via the commercial immunoSEQ service. Primer bias and sequencing errors were corrected using previously described methods, and TCRAD and TCRB definitions followed the IMGT database. The repertoires were analysed using immunoSEQ Analyzer 3.0 and VDJTools for basic statistics, V/J segment usage, diversity estimates, rarefaction and pairwise overlap. Chao1, ChaoE, Efron-Thisted, Shannon and inverse Simpson indices were used to estimate diversity, which was also estimated on datasets down-sampled to the smallest sample. Repertoire overlap was determined by strict matching of CDR3 nucleotide sequence, V gene and J gene, and Jaccard-based multidimensional scaling clustering was applied. On average, thymus samples gave about 750,000 unique TCRB clonotypes, whereas blood samples gave 80,000 to 85,000.

The specimen was thymocytes. The origin of this receptor is a girl under two years old with a congenital heart defect. Donor details come from another sample of the same person, matched by shared clones. The chain joins TRBV27 to TRBJ2-3; D gene: possibly TRBD1, on 5 matching bases. Here is the DNA: TGTGCCAGCAGTCCACAGGCGATCTCGAGCACAGATACGCAGTATTTT. This is translated as CASSPQAISSTDTQYF.